These 31 T cell receptor beta chains were all obtained from the same sample, sequenced in a study of T-cell memory formation after mild COVID-19 (dated by TCRdb to the early 2020s). The method was 5' RACE. Sequenced on an Illumina NovaSeq 6000. TCRdb took the public reads, trimmed them with fastp at Q25, ran MiXCR for clone calling and kept in-frame beta chains. Here each entry gathers all rows of one CDR3 protein and keeps the most common genes and DNA. This sample is represented by 300,000 to 400,000 distinct CDR3 sequences; roughly an eighth of them were singletons. Of the sample, about a fifth is held by the ten largest clones. The sample comprised PBMCs or a T cell subset sorted from them (not recorded which). The origin of the receptors is a man in his late teens or twenties who had mild COVID-19 (a few samples of this study predate the infection). The sample titles of this study are shuffled in the database, so cell type and time point are left out; the donor was told from shared clones.

This clonotype showed up just a few times. The genes are TRBV4-1 and TRBJ2-1, with 9 bases that match TRBD1. Per germline, CDR1 MGHRA and CDR2 YSYEKL. The CDR3 is made up of 18 amino acids. V shed 3 bases and J 0 bases; nucleotides not matched to a gene: 9. The CDR3 sequence is CASSQEGTGGASYNEQFF. The CDR3, as DNA: TGCGCCAGCAGCCAGGAAGGTACAGGGGGCGCCTCCTACAATGAGCAGTTCTTC.

The V call is TRBV5-4, the J call TRBJ2-7; D ambiguous. The CDR3 covers 13 residues. Trimming stripped 0 bases from V and 3 bases from J, with 7 bases between. CDR1 and CDR2 (germline): SGHNT, YYREEE (reference sequence). CDR3 protein: CASSLGSVYEQYF. The CDR3 region has the DNA TGTGCCAGCAGCTTGGGGTCGGTCTACGAGCAGTACTTC.

V gene TRBV19 combines with J gene TRBJ2-3; 8 bases are a match to TRBD2. CDR3 length: 14 residues. Germline V gene sequence: CDR1 LNHDA, CDR2 SQIVND (reference sequence). Trimming cost V 7 bases and J 6 bases; bases outside gene matches: 9. As DNA, the CDR3 is TGTGCCAGTAAGAACAGCGGGGGCAGGGATACGCAGTATTTT. Residues: CASKNSGGRDTQYF.

The rearrangement links TRBV7-2 to TRBJ1-1; D may be TRBD1 (5 bases). Germline V lookup: CDR1 SGHTA, CDR2 FQGNSA. V was shortened by 1 base and J by 5 bases, with 11 bases between the two germline ends. This CDR3 region has 14 residues. The chain's CDR3 is CASSLVSGQTEAFF. CDR3 sequence (DNA): TGTGCCAGCAGCTTAGTGTCGGGGCAGACTGAAGCTTTCTTT.

The chain links TRBV10-3 to TRBJ2-2; D uncertain. Trimming shortened V by 6 bases and J by 5 bases, and 10 bases separated the two germline ends. The CDR3 contains 13 residues. CDR1 is ENHRY, CDR2 SYGVKD, per germline. This CDR3 is CAISWWATGELFF. DNA of the CDR3: TGTGCCATCAGCTGGTGGGCGACCGGGGAGCTGTTTTTT.

The chain has TRBV5-6 and TRBJ2-1, with 10 bases aligning to TRBD1. After removal of 5 bases from V and 4 bases from J, the junction contained 9 bases not matched to a gene. The CDR3 extends over 16 amino acids. From germline, CDR1 is SGHDT and CDR2 YYEEEE. The CDR3 bases are TGTGCCAGCAGTAACCGGGACAGGGGCCCATACAATGAGCAGTTCTTC. This translates into CASSNRDRGPYNEQFF.

This clonotype appeared a few times. The V call is TRBV7-2, the J call TRBJ2-5; 10 bases are shared with TRBD1. The germline CDR1 and CDR2 sequences are SGHTA and FQGNSA. The CDR3 contains 18 residues. J gave up 5 bases and V 1 base, and 13 bases lay outside the gene matches. CDR3 sequence: CASSLGTTGTGETETQYF. CDR3 nucleotide sequence: TGTGCCAGCAGCTTAGGGACCACCGGGACAGGGGAGACGGAGACCCAGTACTTC.

The chain has TRBV6-5 and TRBJ2-2, with TRBD1 matching over 8 bases. The ends lost 7 bases at V and 1 base at J; junction bases unmatched: 8. This CDR3 is 16 amino acids long. Germline lookup yields CDR1 MNHEY and CDR2 SVGAGI. The CDR3 loop reads CASTKWTGRNTGELFF. The CDR3 DNA reads as TGTGCCAGCACTAAGTGGACAGGGCGGAACACCGGGGAGCTGTTTTTT.

This clonotype showed up just a few times. The genes are TRBV7-8 and TRBJ2-3; 7 nucleotides agree with TRBD2. Losses at the gene ends were 5 bases for V and 3 bases for J; bases not matched to a gene: 8. Germline CDR1 SGHVS, CDR2 FQNEAQ. The CDR3 spans 15 residues. The CDR3 is CASSPRNSGTDTQYF. In DNA form, the CDR3 reads TGTGCCAGCAGCCCCAGAAATAGCGGGACAGATACGCAGTATTTT.

For the CDR3, the DNA is TGTGCCAGCAGTTTGGGCAGCACGAGCAATCAGCCCCAGCATTTT. Its protein is CASSLGSTSNQPQHF. This chain connects TRBV12-3 or TRBV12-4 to TRBJ1-5; D is uncertain. V was shortened by 3 bases and J by 1 base, with 10 bases between the two germline ends. This CDR3 region has 15 residues.

This clonotype was observed a few times. The gene calls are TRBV4-3 and TRBJ2-3; a possible D gene is TRBD2 (5 bases). The V gene lost 4 bases and the J gene lost 0 bases, with 14 bases spanning the gap. Per germline, CDR1 LGHNA and CDR2 YSLEER. The CDR3 is 16 residues long. The CDR3 DNA is TGCGCCAGCAGCCCTCGGACTGCGACTAGCACAGATACGCAGTATTTT. This translates into CASSPRTATSTDTQYF.

This clonotype was detected a few times. The chain combines TRBV5-4 with TRBJ2-2; 7 positions agree with TRBD2. The CDR3 extends over 14 amino acids. V was pared by 4 bases and J by 5 bases, with 5 bases of the junction left unmatched. Germline CDR1 reads SGHNT; CDR2 reads YYREEE (reference sequence). The CDR3, as DNA: TGTGCCAGCAGCGGGAGGGATTTGACCGGGGAGCTGTTTTTT. This sequence encodes CASSGRDLTGELFF. The full variable domain, in which reference TRBV5-4 and TRBJ2-2 provide the parts outside the CDR3, is ETGVTQSPTHLIKTRGQQVTLRCSSQSGHNTVSWYQQALGQGPQFIFQYYREEENGRGNFPPRFSGLQFPNYSSELNVNALELDDSALYLCASSGRDLTGELFFGEGSRLTVL.

This clonotype was found a few times. The rearrangement links TRBV4-3 to TRBJ2-6; D gene uncertain. V lost 4 bases and J lost 4, with 17 bases in between. This CDR3 is built from 17 residues. The germline CDR1 and CDR2 sequences are LGHNA and YSLEER. The CDR3 region has the DNA TGCGCCAGCAGCCGCCAAAGGATGTTGGAAGGGGCCAACGTCCTGACTTTC. It translates to CASSRQRMLEGANVLTF.

This chain joins TRBV7-2 and TRBJ1-1; possible D gene TRBD1, 5 bases. The germline CDR1 and CDR2 sequences are SGHTA and FQGNSA. The CDR3 runs to 14 residues. Trimming shortened V by 3 bases and J by 1 base, and 9 bases separated the two germline ends. This chain's CDR3 is CASSFDRQNTEAFF. CDR3 bases: TGTGCCAGCAGCTTCGACAGACAGAACACTGAAGCTTTCTTT.

The rearrangement uses TRBV5-1 and TRBJ2-1, with 10 positions matching TRBD1. The CDR3 loop spans 14 amino acids. V lost 6 bases to trimming and J lost 7 bases; unmatched junction nucleotides: 7. CDR1 is SGHRS, CDR2 YFSETQ, per germline. The CDR3 spells CASTTGGIENEQFF. The CDR3 DNA follows: TGCGCCAGCACGACAGGGGGCATCGAGAATGAGCAGTTCTTC.

The rearrangement uses TRBV4-3 and TRBJ1-2, with TRBD1 identical over 11 bases. The CDR3 length is 20 residues. The junction had 18 bases not matched to a gene; V was cut back by 2 bases and J by 4 bases. Germline-derived CDR1 and CDR2 are LGHNA and YSLEER. CDR3 bases: TGCGCCAGCAGCCAAATCCCGGGACAGGGGGGGATAACGTTGAGCTATGGCTACACCTTC. Residues: CASSQIPGQGGITLSYGYTF.

This clonotype was seen more than once but under ten times. The CDR3 nucleotides are TGCGCCAGCAGCCAAGATCCAGCTAGGTTCAATCAGCCCCAGCATTTT. Amino acid sequence: CASSQDPARFNQPQHF. J is TRBJ1-5 and V is TRBV4-1; no clear D. In germline, CDR1 is MGHRA, CDR2 YSYEKL. The V gene lost 0 bases and the J gene lost 3 bases, with 12 bases spanning the gap. This CDR3 has 16 residues.

This clonotype was picked up many times. The chain links TRBV5-1 to TRBJ2-5; 9 bases fit TRBD1. The germline gives CDR1 SGHRS, CDR2 YFSETQ. J was trimmed by 5 bases and V by 4 bases; bases with no gene match: 6. The CDR3 extends over 14 amino acids. Here the CDR3 reads CASSGGQGAETQYF. DNA of the CDR3: TGCGCCAGCAGCGGGGGACAGGGTGCGGAGACCCAGTACTTC. Supplemented by reference TRBV5-1 and TRBJ2-5, the full variable domain reads KAGVTQTPRYLIKTRGQQVTLSCSPISGHRSVSWYQQTPGQGLQFLFEYFSETQRNKGNFPGRFSGRQFSNSRSEMNVSTLELGDSALYLCASSGGQGAETQYFGPGTRLLVL.

This clonotype was picked up a small number of times. The V gene is TRBV5-1, the J gene TRBJ1-4, with 7 bases identical to TRBD1. This CDR3 region has 15 residues. Germline CDR1 reads SGHRS; CDR2 reads YFSETQ. V was clipped by 7 bases and J by 0 bases; unmatched bases: 6. The CDR3 loop reads CASAGQEATNEKLFF. The CDR3 nucleotides read TGCGCCAGCGCAGGACAGGAAGCAACTAATGAAAAACTGTTTTTT.

The genes are TRBV29-1 and TRBJ2-3; 8 nucleotides line up with TRBD1. Germline CDR1 reads SQVTM; CDR2 reads ANQGSEA. CDR3 length equals 16 residues. V gave up 7 bases and J gave up 1 base; unmatched junction bases: 13. CDR3 protein: CSAGQGINYGTDTQYF. Here the CDR3 DNA reads TGCAGCGCAGGACAGGGTATTAATTATGGCACAGATACGCAGTATTTT.

This clonotype occurred a few times. The rearrangement uses TRBV12-3 or TRBV12-4 and TRBJ2-7; 8 nucleotides agree with TRBD1. The CDR3 length is 15 residues. Trimming removed 6 bases from V and 0 bases from J; junction bases left unmatched: 7. CDR3 in DNA: TGTGCCAGCAGCCTGGGACAGGCGAGCTCCTACGAGCAGTACTTC. It specifies CASSLGQASSYEQYF.

The chain has TRBV2 and TRBJ1-5; TRBD1 aligns across 8 bases. Trimming removed 8 bases from V and 4 bases from J; junction bases left unmatched: 10. CDR1 and CDR2 (germline): SNHLY, FYNNEI. The CDR3 sequence is 15 residues long. CDR3 protein: CASAGGTGRNQPQHF. The CDR3 nucleotides are TGTGCCAGCGCGGGGGGGACAGGTCGTAATCAGCCCCAGCATTTT.

This clonotype was observed a few times. The chain recombines TRBV7-3 with TRBJ2-1; D unclear. CDR1 and CDR2 from the germline V gene are SGHTA and FQGTGA. The CDR3 sequence is 13 residues long. Trimming stripped 2 bases from V and 2 bases from J, with 4 bases between. CDR3 loop: CASSLSAYNEQFF. In DNA, the CDR3 is TGTGCCAGCAGCTTATCGGCCTACAATGAGCAGTTCTTC.

This chain links TRBV4-1 with TRBJ2-3, with TRBD1 matching 9 bases. Trimming took 6 bases from V and 5 from J; bases not matched to a gene: 6. CDR1 is MGHRA, CDR2 YSYEKL, per germline. The CDR3 totals 14 residues. As DNA, the CDR3 is TGCGCCAGCAGGAACAGGGGGCTGAGAGATACGCAGTATTTT. Residues: CASRNRGLRDTQYF.

V usage is TRBV21-1 and J usage is TRBJ2-3; the table's TRBD1 call for D was not verified on the DNA. TRBV21-1 is a documented pseudogene. This CDR3 is 15 amino acids long. The CDR3 region is CASSPGMTGTDTQYF. The CDR3 DNA reads as TGTGCCAGCAGCCCCGGAATGACAGGAACAGATACGCAGTATTTT.

This clonotype has ten or more counts. V and J are TRBV7-2 and TRBJ2-2, with D possibly matching TRBD2 (5 bases). Trimming cost V 6 bases and J 7 bases, with 12 bases left between them. Germline lookup yields CDR1 SGHTA and CDR2 FQGNSA. This CDR3 comprises 13 residues. The CDR3 DNA is TGTGCCAGCAGGCCGAGGGTTTTCGGGGAGCTGTTTTTT. Its protein product is CASRPRVFGELFF. The variable domain in full, with the rest retrieved from reference TRBV7-2 and TRBJ2-2, is GAGVSQSPSNKVTEKGKDVELRCDPISGHTALYWYRQSLGQGLEFLIYFQGNSAPDKSGLPSDRFSAERTGGSVSTLTIQRTQQEDSAVYLCASRPRVFGELFFGEGSRLTVL.

A remark on this clonotype: The junction differs from germline at one of its ends, possibly a read error. This chain joins TRBV4-3 and TRBJ1-4, with a tentative D call TRBD1 (6 bases). The germline V gene has CDR1 LGHNA and CDR2 YSLEER. The CDR3 has 15 residues. The CDR3 nucleotides are TGCGCCAGCAGCCAAGATGGGGGGGGCGCGGAAAAACTGTATTTT. This encodes CASSQDGGGAEKLYF.

Ten or more counts support this clonotype. The rearrangement links TRBV7-2 to TRBJ2-7, with D possibly being TRBD1 or TRBD2 (7 bases each). V gave up 5 bases and J gave up 6 bases, with 20 bases separating them. CDR1 and CDR2 from the germline V gene are SGHTA and FQGNSA. The CDR3 consists of 15 residues. CDR3 in DNA: TGTGCCAGCAGCAGGAACAGGGGCCCGGGGGGCGAGCAGTACTTC. It encodes CASSRNRGPGGEQYF.

This clonotype came up a few times. The chain employs TRBV7-2 and TRBJ1-4, with D unresolved. Trimming left V 1 base short and J 6 bases short, with 6 bases between. The CDR3 runs 13 residues. Germline V CDR1 and CDR2: SGHTA, FQGNSA. The CDR3 region is CASSLEADEKLFF. In nucleotides, the CDR3 is TGTGCCAGCAGCTTAGAGGCCGATGAAAAACTGTTTTTT.

This clonotype has at least ten counts. The CDR3 nucleotides read TGTGCCACCAGCAGAGGGAACAGGGGTGAAGCTTTCTTT. As protein: CATSRGNRGEAFF. The rearrangement uses TRBV15 and TRBJ1-1, with 7 nucleotides matching TRBD1. J lost 7 bases, V lost 1 base, and 3 bases had no gene match. Germline V gene lookup returns CDR1 LNHNV and CDR2 YYDKDF (reference sequence). The CDR3 runs 13 residues. The whole variable domain, remainder taken from reference TRBV15 and TRBJ1-1, is DAMVIQNPRYQVTQFGKPVTLSCSQTLNHNVMYWYQQKSSQAPKLLFHYYDKDFNNEADTPDNFQSRRPNTSFCFLDIRSPGLGDTAMYLCATSRGNRGEAFFGQGTRLTVV.

This chain links TRBV10-3 with TRBJ1-1; D is unresolved. Germline assignment: CDR1 ENHRY and CDR2 SYGVKD. V lost 2 bases to trimming and J lost 6 bases, with 10 bases between them. CDR3 length equals 13 residues. In DNA, the CDR3 is TGTGCCATCAGTGAGGGGTGGGAGGCTGAAGCTTTCTTT. Its translation is CAISEGWEAEAFF.